Presented here are 21 T cell receptor beta chains from one specimen sequenced in a study of control samples from healthy donors and cancer patients. Measured with immunoSEQ multiplex PCR; TCRdb has only the in-frame clones, and not every one. This sample yields tens of thousands of clones, of which about 87% are seen a single time; roughly an eighth belongs to the top ten. Sequencing was performed on blood. Every receptor here comes from a woman in her 70s in good health.

The V call is TRBV6-5, the J call TRBJ1-1; possible D gene TRBD1, 5 bases. The CDR3 length is 14 residues. From germline, CDR1 is MNHEY and CDR2 SVGAGI. The V end was cut by 6 bases, the J end by 10 bases, with 21 bases between. CDR3 protein: CASSPGRGAISAFF. The CDR3 bases are TGTGCCAGCAGCCCCGGGAGGGGCGCTATTTCAGCTTTCTTT.

The rearrangement links TRBV28 to TRBJ1-6; 8 positions agree with TRBD1. V shed 6 bases and J 9 bases; nucleotides not matched to a gene: 16. This CDR3 contains 17 residues. Germline V gives CDR1 MDHEN, CDR2 SYDVKM. CDR3 amino acids: CASSNGQGGSAGSPLHF. CDR3 coding DNA: TGTGCCAGCAGCAATGGACAGGGAGGTTCGGCAGGTTCACCCCTCCACTTT.

The gene calls are TRBV28 and TRBJ2-5, with D perhaps TRBD1 or TRBD2 (7 bases each). Germline V gene lookup returns CDR1 MDHEN and CDR2 SYDVKM. This CDR3 spans 14 amino acids. V lost 6 bases to trimming and J lost 3 bases, with 14 bases between them. The CDR3 protein is CASSQGGREETQYF. In DNA form, the CDR3 reads TGTGCCAGCAGCCAGGGGGGGAGAGAAGAGACCCAGTACTTC.

This chain links TRBV20-1 with TRBJ2-7; TRBD1 aligns across 8 bases. This CDR3 comprises 14 residues. Germline assignment: CDR1 DFQATT and CDR2 SNEGSKA (reference sequence). V shed 6 bases and J 5 bases; nucleotides not matched to a gene: 12. The CDR3: CSASAGGAVHEQYF. CDR3 nucleotide sequence: TGCAGTGCCAGTGCAGGGGGCGCGGTCCACGAGCAGTACTTC.

This clone was seen a single time. The rearrangement joins TRBV18 to TRBJ2-3, with D perhaps assigned TRBD1 or TRBD2 (6 bases each). This CDR3 is built from 16 residues. The ends were cut back, 1 base at V and 3 bases at J, with 14 bases in the middle. Germline V gene lookup returns CDR1 KGHSH and CDR2 LQKENI. The CDR3 nucleotides read TGTGCCAGCTCACCACAGGGGGGAAGTGGAACAGATACGCAGTATTTT. Protein: CASSPQGGSGTDTQYF.

The chain has TRBV15 and TRBJ2-3; 8 bases match TRBD1. Germline trimming cut 4 bases from V and 1 base from J; bases unmatched to any gene: 1. The CDR3 spans 14 residues. Per germline, CDR1 LNHNV and CDR2 YYDKDF (reference sequence). DNA for the CDR3: TGTGCCACCAGCAAGGGACAGGGCACAGATACGCAGTATTTT. This encodes CATSKGQGTDTQYF.

The J gene is TRBJ1-1, the V gene TRBV6-1; tentatively, D is TRBD1 (6 bases). The germline gives CDR1 MNHNS, CDR2 SASEGT. The V gene lost 1 base and the J gene lost 1 base, with 10 bases spanning the gap. The CDR3 totals 15 residues. CDR3 nucleotides: TGTGCCAGCAGTGAAGTTCTGACAGGGAACACTGAAGCTTTCTTT. Translated, it gives CASSEVLTGNTEAFF.

The chain couples TRBV5-4 to TRBJ1-2; D is ambiguous. The ends were cut back, 3 bases at V and 0 bases at J, with 0 bases in the middle. The CDR3 contains 11 residues. CDR1 and CDR2 (germline): SGHNT, YYREEE (reference sequence). CDR3 coding DNA: TGTGCCAGCAGCTCTAACTATGGCTACACCTTC. Its protein product is CASSSNYGYTF.

This clone was observed a few times. The chain carries TRBV7-6 and TRBJ2-7, with D maybe TRBD1 (5 bases). The V gene's germline CDR1 is SGHVS and CDR2 FNYEAQ. CDR3 length: 14 amino acids. With 5 bases removed from V and 5 bases from J, the gap between germline ends came to 16 bases. The chain's CDR3 is CASSLRKGHDEQYF. The CDR3 nucleotides are TGTGCCAGCAGCCTACGGAAAGGACACGACGAGCAGTACTTC.

The chain carries TRBV4-1 and TRBJ2-1; 9 positions agree with TRBD1. V was pared by 4 bases and J by 5 bases, with 6 bases of the junction left unmatched. The germline V gene has CDR1 MGHRA and CDR2 YSYEKL. The CDR3 consists of 15 residues. CDR3 in amino acids: CASSPWTGVDNEQFF. CDR3 sequence (DNA): TGCGCCAGCAGCCCCTGGACAGGGGTTGACAATGAGCAGTTCTTC.

The chain recombines TRBV19 with TRBJ2-2, with unresolved D. Germline CDR1 reads LNHDA; CDR2 reads SQIVND (reference sequence). The germline V and J ends were trimmed by 3 bases and 2 bases, with 7 bases remaining between them. The CDR3 has 14 residues. The CDR3 sequence is CASSIGPNTGELFF. The CDR3 DNA reads as TGTGCCAGTAGTATTGGTCCCAACACCGGGGAGCTGTTTTTT.

DNA of the CDR3: TGTGCCAGCAGCCTCCGGGACAGCCAAAATTCACCCCTCCACTTT. It encodes CASSLRDSQNSPLHF. The chain is built from TRBV5-6 and TRBJ1-6; 7 positions match TRBD1. In germline, CDR1 is SGHDT, CDR2 YYEEEE. This CDR3 has 15 amino acids. Unmatched junction bases numbered 8, after V lost 4 bases and J lost 7 bases.

The chain uses TRBV5-1 and TRBJ2-3; unclear D gene. The CDR3 sequence is 14 residues long. Germline CDR1 SGHRS, CDR2 YFSETQ. Between the trimmed V and J ends, which lost 0 bases and 2 bases, there was a span of 7 bases. The CDR3 here is CASSLERNTDTQYF. Here the CDR3 DNA reads TGCGCCAGCAGCTTGGAACGGAACACAGATACGCAGTATTTT.

This clone was seen a handful of times. This chain joins TRBV2 and TRBJ1-5; D gene ambiguous. The CDR3 consists of 13 residues. CDR1 is SNHLY, CDR2 FYNNEI, per germline. The germline V and J ends were trimmed by 7 bases and 2 bases, with 9 bases remaining between them. CDR3 nucleotide sequence: TGTGCCAGCATGGCCGAGGGCAATCAGCCCCAGCATTTT. Translating gives CASMAEGNQPQHF.

This rearrangement joins TRBV15 to TRBJ1-2; 8 bases map to TRBD1. This CDR3 contains 13 residues. V shed 3 bases and J 6 bases; nucleotides not matched to a gene: 3. From germline, CDR1 is LNHNV and CDR2 YYDKDF (reference sequence). CDR3 protein: CATSRAGGDGYTF. The CDR3 coding sequence is TGTGCCACCAGCAGGGCAGGGGGCGATGGCTACACCTTC. The variable domain in full, completed from reference TRBV15 and TRBJ1-2, reads DAMVIQNPRYQVTQFGKPVTLSCSQTLNHNVMYWYQQKSSQAPKLLFHYYDKDFNNEADTPDNFQSRRPNTSFCFLDIRSPGLGDTAMYLCATSRAGGDGYTFGSGTRLTVV.

V is TRBV9 and J is TRBJ1-1, with 8 positions matching TRBD1. Germline V gene sequence: CDR1 SGDLS, CDR2 YYNGEE. Unmatched junction bases numbered 9, after V lost 0 bases and J lost 5 bases. The CDR3 consists of 16 residues. The CDR3 sequence is CASSVESGGLGTEAFF. DNA of the CDR3: TGTGCCAGCAGCGTAGAGTCAGGGGGCTTGGGGACTGAAGCTTTCTTT.

The chain joins TRBV3-1 (or the pseudogene TRBV3-2) to TRBJ1-5; a possible D gene is TRBD1 (5 bases). Germline loops: CDR1 LGHDT, CDR2 YNNKEL (reference sequence). This CDR3 has 14 residues. Trimming pared 1 base from V and 3 bases from J, leaving 7 bases between. The CDR3 DNA reads as TGTGCCAGCAGCCAAGTGGGGGTCAATCAGCCCCAGCATTTT. Protein product: CASSQVGVNQPQHF.

The rearrangement joins TRBV19 to TRBJ1-2; 7 bases map to TRBD1. The ends lost 5 bases at V and 5 bases at J; junction bases unmatched: 8. Looked up from germline, CDR1 is LNHDA and CDR2 is SQIVND (reference sequence). This CDR3 is built from 14 residues. As DNA, the CDR3 is TGTGCCAGTAGTTCCCGACAGGGTCAGTATGGCTACACCTTC. Protein sequence: CASSSRQGQYGYTF.

This chain's CDR3 is CASRSRGTPFSGANVLTF. DNA of the CDR3: TGTGCCAGCAGGTCAAGGGGGACTCCCTTCTCTGGGGCCAACGTCCTGACTTTC. The chain recombines TRBV7-9 with TRBJ2-6; D may match TRBD1 or TRBD2 (6 bases each). Per the germline V gene, CDR1 is SEHNR and CDR2 is FQNEAQ (reference sequence). This CDR3 has 18 amino acids. The V end was cut by 6 bases, the J end by 0 bases, with 18 bases between.

This rearrangement joins TRBV2 to TRBJ2-5; 8 nucleotides line up with TRBD1. V was pared by 5 bases and J by 4 bases, with 6 bases of the junction left unmatched. Per germline, CDR1 SNHLY and CDR2 FYNNEI. The CDR3 has 14 residues. The CDR3 nucleotides are TGTGCCAGCAGTATGACGGACAGGGCAGAGACCCAGTACTTC. Encoded protein: CASSMTDRAETQYF.

The CDR3 here is CATSGRGSINYGYTF. CDR3 nucleotide sequence: TGTGCCACCAGCGGCCGGGGTTCAATTAACTATGGCTACACCTTC. V gene TRBV15 combines with J gene TRBJ1-2; D is unresolved. Germline lookup yields CDR1 LNHNV and CDR2 YYDKDF (reference sequence). CDR3 length: 15 residues. Trimming left V 5 bases short and J 1 base short, with 14 bases between.